A few counts support the clone carrying this TCR beta chain. These data are taken from a study of blood T cell repertoires in COVID-19. About the study: COVID-19 samples from acute and convalescent phases originated in the United States, Italy and Spain. T cells, B-cell-depleted T cells, or PBMCs supplied cDNA or gDNA.

In the original processing: From reference gene primer amplification, estimates of nucleated cell counts were derived. The assay was immunoSEQ multiplex PCR, and TCRdb's table has in-frame clones only and misses some. V, J and clone size reflect that table, while D and trimming were determined from the DNA. The table records 210,000 or so clones, just under 85% of them present only once. Trimming at V came to 5 bases and at J to 2 bases, leaving 8 bases not matched to a gene. Germline V gene lookup returns CDR1 SEHNR and CDR2 FQNEAQ (reference sequence). The CDR3 loop spans 15 amino acids. J is TRBJ2-7 and V is TRBV7-9, with TRBD1 matching 8 bases. The clonotype was recovered from a woman in her 70s with active or convalescent COVID-19. The sequenced material came from peripheral blood. CDR3 amino acids: CASSAWTGLTYEQYF. The CDR3 coding sequence is TGTGCCAGCAGCGCTTGGACAGGGCTAACCTACGAGCAGTACTTC.